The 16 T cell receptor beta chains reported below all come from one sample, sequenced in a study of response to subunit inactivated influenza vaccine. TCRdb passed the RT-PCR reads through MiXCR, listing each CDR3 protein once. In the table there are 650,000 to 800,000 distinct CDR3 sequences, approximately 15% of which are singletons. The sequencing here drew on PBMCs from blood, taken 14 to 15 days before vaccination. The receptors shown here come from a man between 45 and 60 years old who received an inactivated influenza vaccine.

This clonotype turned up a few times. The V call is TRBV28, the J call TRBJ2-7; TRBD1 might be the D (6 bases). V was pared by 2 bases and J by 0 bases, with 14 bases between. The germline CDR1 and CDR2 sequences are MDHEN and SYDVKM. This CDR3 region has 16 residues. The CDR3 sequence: CASSLGSWGHSYEQYF. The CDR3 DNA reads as TGTGCCAGCAGTTTAGGGAGTTGGGGACACTCCTACGAGCAGTACTTC.

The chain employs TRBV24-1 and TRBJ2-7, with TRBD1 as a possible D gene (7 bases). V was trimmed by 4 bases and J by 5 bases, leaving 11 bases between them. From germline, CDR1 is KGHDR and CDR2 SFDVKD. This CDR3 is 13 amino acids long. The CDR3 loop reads CATSDRGDNEQYF. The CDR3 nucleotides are TGTGCCACCAGTGACAGGGGGGACAACGAGCAGTACTTC.

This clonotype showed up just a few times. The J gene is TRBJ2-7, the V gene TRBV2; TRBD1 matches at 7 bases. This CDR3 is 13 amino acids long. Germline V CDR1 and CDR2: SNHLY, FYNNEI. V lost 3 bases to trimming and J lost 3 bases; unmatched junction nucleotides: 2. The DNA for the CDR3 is TGTGCCAGCAGTGAGTCAGGGGGCTACGAGCAGTACTTC. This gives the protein CASSESGGYEQYF.

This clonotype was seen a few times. The CDR3 loop is CSASAGGMASPLHF. The CDR3 DNA reads as TGCAGTGCTAGTGCAGGGGGTATGGCTTCACCCCTCCACTTT. J is TRBJ1-6 and V is TRBV20-1; 7 bases are shared with TRBD1. CDR1 and CDR2 from the germline V gene are DFQATT and SNEGSKA (reference sequence). The V segment lost 3 bases and the J segment 9 bases; nucleotides outside the gene matches: 8. The CDR3 spans 14 residues.

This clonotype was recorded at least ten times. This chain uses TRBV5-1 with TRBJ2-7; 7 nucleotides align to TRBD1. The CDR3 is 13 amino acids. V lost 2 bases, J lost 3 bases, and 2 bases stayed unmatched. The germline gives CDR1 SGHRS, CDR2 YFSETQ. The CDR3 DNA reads TGCGCCAGCAGCTTTGGGACAGACTACGAGCAGTACTTC. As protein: CASSFGTDYEQYF. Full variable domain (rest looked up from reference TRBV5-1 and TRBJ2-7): KAGVTQTPRYLIKTRGQQVTLSCSPISGHRSVSWYQQTPGQGLQFLFEYFSETQRNKGNFPGRFSGRQFSNSRSEMNVSTLELGDSALYLCASSFGTDYEQYFGPGTRLTVT.

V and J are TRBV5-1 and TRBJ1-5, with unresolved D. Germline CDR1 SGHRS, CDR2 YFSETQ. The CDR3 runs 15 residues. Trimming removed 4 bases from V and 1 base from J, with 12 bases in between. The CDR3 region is CASSVAGVSNQPQHF. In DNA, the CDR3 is TGCGCCAGCAGCGTGGCCGGGGTAAGCAATCAGCCCCAGCATTTT.

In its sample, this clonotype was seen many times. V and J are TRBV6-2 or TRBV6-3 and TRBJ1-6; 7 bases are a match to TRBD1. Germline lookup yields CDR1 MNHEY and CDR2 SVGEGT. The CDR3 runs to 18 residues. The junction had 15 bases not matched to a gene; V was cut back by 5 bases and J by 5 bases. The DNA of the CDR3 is TGTGCCAGCAGTCGCCGCGGCGGGACAGTGCACCATAATTCACCCCTCCACTTT. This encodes CASSRRGGTVHHNSPLHF.

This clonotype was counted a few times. CDR3 coding DNA: TGTGCCAGCAGTGAAGCAGACAAGGGTGAAGCTTTCTTT. Translating it yields CASSEADKGEAFF. The chain is built from TRBV6-1 and TRBJ1-1; D uncertain. The CDR3 runs 13 residues. Germline values: CDR1 MNHNS, CDR2 SASEGT. V lost 0 bases, J lost 7 bases, and 9 bases lay in between.

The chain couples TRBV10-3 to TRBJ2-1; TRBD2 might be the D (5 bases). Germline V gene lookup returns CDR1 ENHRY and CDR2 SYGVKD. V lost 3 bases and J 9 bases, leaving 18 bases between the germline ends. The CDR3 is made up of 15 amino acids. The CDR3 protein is CAISEQRGSYGEQFF. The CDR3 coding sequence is TGTGCCATCAGTGAACAACGCGGGTCGTACGGTGAGCAGTTCTTC.

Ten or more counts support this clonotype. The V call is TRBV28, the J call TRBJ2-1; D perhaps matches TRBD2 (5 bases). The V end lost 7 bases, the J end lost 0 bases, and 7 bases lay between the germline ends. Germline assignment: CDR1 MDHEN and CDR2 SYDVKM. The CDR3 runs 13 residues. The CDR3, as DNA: TGTGCCAGCAACGGGAACTCCTACAATGAGCAGTTCTTC. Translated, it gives CASNGNSYNEQFF.

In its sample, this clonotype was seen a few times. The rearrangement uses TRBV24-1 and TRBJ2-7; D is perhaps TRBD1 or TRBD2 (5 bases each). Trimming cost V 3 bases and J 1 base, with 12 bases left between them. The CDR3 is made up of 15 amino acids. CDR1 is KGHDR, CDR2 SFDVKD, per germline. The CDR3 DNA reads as TGTGCCACCAGTGATCCCCGGGACGGTTCCTACGAGCAGTACTTC. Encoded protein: CATSDPRDGSYEQYF.

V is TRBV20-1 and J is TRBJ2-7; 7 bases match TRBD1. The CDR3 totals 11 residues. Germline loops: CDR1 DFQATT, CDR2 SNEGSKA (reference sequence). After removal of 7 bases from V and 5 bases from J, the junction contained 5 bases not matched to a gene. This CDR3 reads CSVQQGNEQYF. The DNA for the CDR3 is TGCAGTGTTCAACAGGGGAACGAGCAGTACTTC.

In DNA form, the CDR3 reads TGTGCCAGCAGCCGGGGACAGCGGAACACTGAAGCTTTCTTT. It yields the protein CASSRGQRNTEAFF. The chain carries TRBV14 and TRBJ1-1; 7 bases map to TRBD1. Germline V CDR1 and CDR2: SGHDN, FVKESK. Unmatched junction bases numbered 3, after V lost 4 bases and J lost 1 base. This CDR3 comprises 14 residues.

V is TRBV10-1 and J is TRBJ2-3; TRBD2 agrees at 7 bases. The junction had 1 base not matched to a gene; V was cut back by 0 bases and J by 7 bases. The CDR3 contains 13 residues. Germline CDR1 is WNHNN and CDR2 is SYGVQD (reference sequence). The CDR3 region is CASSESSGNTQYF. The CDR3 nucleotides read TGCGCCAGCAGTGAGTCGAGCGGGAATACGCAGTATTTT.

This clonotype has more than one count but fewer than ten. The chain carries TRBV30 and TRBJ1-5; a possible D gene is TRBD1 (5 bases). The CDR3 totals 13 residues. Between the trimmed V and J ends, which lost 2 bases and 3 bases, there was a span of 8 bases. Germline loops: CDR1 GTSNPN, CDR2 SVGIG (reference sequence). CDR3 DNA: TGTGCCTGGAGTAGGGGAGTCAATCAGCCCCAGCATTTT. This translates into CAWSRGVNQPQHF.

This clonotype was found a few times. The CDR3 here is CASSAGPRATEAFF. In DNA, the CDR3 is TGTGCCAGCAGCGCGGGTCCAAGGGCCACTGAAGCTTTCTTT. The rearrangement links TRBV7-2 to TRBJ1-1; D unclear. This CDR3 comprises 14 residues. From germline, CDR1 is SGHTA and CDR2 FQGNSA. The germline V and J ends were trimmed by 5 bases and 4 bases, with 14 bases remaining between them.